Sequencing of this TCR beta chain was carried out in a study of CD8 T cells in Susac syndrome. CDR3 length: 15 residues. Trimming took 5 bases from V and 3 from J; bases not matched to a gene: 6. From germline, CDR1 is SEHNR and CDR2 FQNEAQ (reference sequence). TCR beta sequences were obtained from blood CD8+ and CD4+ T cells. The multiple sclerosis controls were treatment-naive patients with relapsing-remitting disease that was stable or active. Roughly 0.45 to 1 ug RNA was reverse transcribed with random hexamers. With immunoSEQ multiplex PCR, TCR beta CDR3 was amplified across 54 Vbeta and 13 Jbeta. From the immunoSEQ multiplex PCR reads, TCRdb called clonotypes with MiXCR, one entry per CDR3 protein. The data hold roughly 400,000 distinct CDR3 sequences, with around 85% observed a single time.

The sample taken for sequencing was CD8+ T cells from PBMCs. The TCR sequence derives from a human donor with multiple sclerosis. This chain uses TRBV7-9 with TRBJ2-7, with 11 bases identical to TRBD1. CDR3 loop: CASSAGQGAIYEQYF. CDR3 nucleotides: TGTGCCAGCAGCGCAGGACAGGGGGCGATCTACGAGCAGTACTTC.